These T cell receptor beta chains were read from a single sample in a study of control samples from healthy donors and cancer patients. Produced via immunoSEQ multiplex PCR; TCRdb's table is partial and in-frame only. The table has about 130,000 clones, less than 90% seen once. Specimen: blood. The receptors originated from a man aged 18 to 30 in good health. The CDR3 runs from the conserved cysteine through the conserved F or W. The D gene is left open where the match is weak. Expanded clones are given a class, and other clones once, few, many or no size at all.

>TRBJ2-1|TRBD2|TRBV9|-
TGTGCCAGCAGCGTAGCAGCAGCCAGTCAGCGGGGGGAACGGAATGAGCAGTTCTTC
CASSVAAASQRGERNEQFF
>TRBJ2-1|TRBD2|TRBV6-5|-
TGTGCCAGCACCTCGACTAGCGGGAGTGGCAATGAGCAGTTCTTC
CASTSTSGSGNEQFF
>TRBJ2-1|TRBD2|TRBV7-9|-
TGTGCCTCCGACCTTAGCGGGCATGAGCAGTTCTTC
CASDLSGHEQFF
>TRBJ2-7|TRBD2|TRBV7-2|-
TGTGCCAGCAGCTTGACTAGCGTAGGTTACGAGCAGTACTTC
CASSLTSVGYEQYF
>TRBJ1-6|-|TRBV10-2|few
TGCGCCAGCAGGGGGGGCACCTATAATTCACCCCTCCACTTT
CASRGGTYNSPLHF
>TRBJ1-5|-|TRBV11-2|-
TGTGCCAGCAGCTCGTTTGACAGGTCCAAGCCCCAGCATTTT
CASSSFDRSKPQHF
>TRBJ1-1|-|TRBV10-2|-
TGCGCCAGCAGTGAGAGGCCAGGGAAGGTCCTTGACACTGAAGCTTTCTTT
CASSERPGKVLDTEAFF
>TRBJ2-5|-|TRBV6-5|-
TGTGCCAGCATGCAGCCAGGGATTGAACTGGAGACCCAGTACTTC
CASMQPGIELETQYF
>TRBJ2-7|-|TRBV3-1/TRBV3-2|-
TGTGCCAGCACCTCCAGGGGTAGTGGGACCTACGAGCAGTACTTC
CASTSRGSGTYEQYF
>TRBJ2-7|-|TRBV19|-
TGTGCCAGTAGTATAAGTCGGAGTTACGAGCAGTACTTC
CASSISRSYEQYF
>TRBJ2-3|-|TRBV19|-
TGTGCCAGTAGCTCGGGACCCCGAAGGACAGATACGCAGTATTTT
CASSSGPRRTDTQYF
>TRBJ2-1|TRBD2|TRBV28|few
TGTGCCAGCAGTTTGATTATAGCGGGAGGGCCCGATGAGCAGTTCTTC
CASSLIIAGGPDEQFF
>TRBJ2-7|TRBD1|TRBV24-1|-
TGTGCCACCAGTGATTCGACAGGGGGCTACGAGCAGTACTTC
CATSDSTGGYEQYF
>TRBJ2-7|-|TRBV10-3|-
TGTGCCATCACTGACAGTTCCGAGCAGTACTTC
CAITDSSEQYF
>TRBJ2-2|-|TRBV5-1|-
TGCGCCAGCAGCTTGGAACTGGGGACCGGGGAGCTGTTTTTT
CASSLELGTGELFF
>TRBJ2-1|TRBD2|TRBV7-9|few
TGTGCCAGCAGTGGGACTAGCGGGAGTTTCAATGAGCAGTTCTTC
CASSGTSGSFNEQFF
>TRBJ1-1|-|TRBV18|-
TGTGCCAGCTCCACCCCGGCACGAGCGACTAACACTGAAGCTTTCTTT
CASSTPARATNTEAFF
>TRBJ1-1|TRBD1|TRBV5-4|once
TGTGCCAGCAGCACCAACCGGGACAGTAACACTGAAGCTTTCTTT
CASSTNRDSNTEAFF
>TRBJ1-2|TRBD1|TRBV5-4|-
TGTGCCAGCAGCTTGGTTAATCCGGGACAGGGGTACTATGGCTACACCTTC
CASSLVNPGQGYYGYTF
>TRBJ2-1|-|TRBV7-9|once
TGTGCCAGCAGCTTCAGGGTTCCCGGGGGCTCCTACAATGAGCAGTTCTTC
CASSFRVPGGSYNEQFF
>TRBJ1-1|-|TRBV3-1/TRBV3-2|few
TGTGCCAGCAGCCAAGATTACCGGGCGTACACTGAAGCTTTCTTT
CASSQDYRAYTEAFF
>TRBJ2-6|-|TRBV20-1|-
TGCAGTGCTAGTTTACAAGGCGGCCTCTCTGGGGCCAACGTCCTGACTTTC
CSASLQGGLSGANVLTF
>TRBJ1-3|-|TRBV19|-
TGTGCCAGTAGTATCCGACAGGTCTCTGGAAACACCATATATTTT
CASSIRQVSGNTIYF
>TRBJ2-5|-|TRBV19|-
TGTGCCAGTAGGGTTGGAGAGACCCAGTACTTC
CASRVGETQYF
>TRBJ2-3|-|TRBV6-4|-
TGTGCCAGCAGTGCAAGTCCAGGCACAGATACGCAGTATTTT
CASSASPGTDTQYF
>TRBJ1-1|-|TRBV7-9|-
TGTGCCAGCAGCTTAGCGACCACGAACACTGAAGCTTTCTTT
CASSLATTNTEAFF